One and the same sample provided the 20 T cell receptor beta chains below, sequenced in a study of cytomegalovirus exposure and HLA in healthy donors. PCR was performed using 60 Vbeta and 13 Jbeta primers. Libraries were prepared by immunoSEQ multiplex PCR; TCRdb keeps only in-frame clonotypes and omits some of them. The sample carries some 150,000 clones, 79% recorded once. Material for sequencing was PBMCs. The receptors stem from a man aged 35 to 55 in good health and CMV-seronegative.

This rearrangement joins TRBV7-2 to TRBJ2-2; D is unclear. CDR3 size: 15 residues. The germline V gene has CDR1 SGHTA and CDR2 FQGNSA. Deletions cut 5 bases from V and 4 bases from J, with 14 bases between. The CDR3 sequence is CASSQALGSTGELFF. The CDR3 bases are TGTGCCAGCAGCCAAGCCCTAGGATCCACCGGGGAGCTGTTTTTT.

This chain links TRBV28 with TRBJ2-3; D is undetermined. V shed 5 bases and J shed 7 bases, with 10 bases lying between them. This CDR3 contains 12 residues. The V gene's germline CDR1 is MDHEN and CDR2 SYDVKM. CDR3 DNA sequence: TGTGCCAGCAGTGAGCGTTTCTATACGCAGTATTTT. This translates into CASSERFYTQYF.

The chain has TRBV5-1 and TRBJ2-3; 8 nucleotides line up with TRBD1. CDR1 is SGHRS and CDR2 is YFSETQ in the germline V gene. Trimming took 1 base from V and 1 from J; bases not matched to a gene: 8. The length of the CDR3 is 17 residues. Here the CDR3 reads CASSLRDRPDGTDTQYF. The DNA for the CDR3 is TGCGCCAGCAGCTTGAGGGACAGGCCGGACGGCACAGATACGCAGTATTTT.

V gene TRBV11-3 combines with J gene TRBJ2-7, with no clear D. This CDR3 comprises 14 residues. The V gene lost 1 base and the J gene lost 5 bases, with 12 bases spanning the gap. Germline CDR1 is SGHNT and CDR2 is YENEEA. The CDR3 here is CASSLAASSDEQYF. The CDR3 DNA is TGTGCCAGCAGCTTAGCGGCTAGTAGTGACGAGCAGTACTTC.

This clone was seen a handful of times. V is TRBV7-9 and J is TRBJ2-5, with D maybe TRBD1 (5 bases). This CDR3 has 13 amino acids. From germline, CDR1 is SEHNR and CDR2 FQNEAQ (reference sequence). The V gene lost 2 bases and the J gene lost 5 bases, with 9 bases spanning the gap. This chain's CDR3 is CASSLQGLETQYF. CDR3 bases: TGTGCCAGCAGCTTACAGGGTCTGGAGACCCAGTACTTC.

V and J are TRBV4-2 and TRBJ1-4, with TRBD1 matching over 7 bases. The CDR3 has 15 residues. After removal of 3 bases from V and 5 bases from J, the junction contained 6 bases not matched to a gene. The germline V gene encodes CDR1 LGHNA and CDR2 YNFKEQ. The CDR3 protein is CASSQAPGGNEKLFF. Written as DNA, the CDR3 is TGTGCCAGCAGCCAGGCTCCAGGGGGGAATGAAAAACTGTTTTTT.

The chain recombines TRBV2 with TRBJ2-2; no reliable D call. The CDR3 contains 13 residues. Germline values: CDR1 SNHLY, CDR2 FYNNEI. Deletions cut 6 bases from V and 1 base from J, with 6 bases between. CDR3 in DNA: TGTGCCAGCAGAATCGGGAACACCGGGGAGCTGTTTTTT. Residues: CASRIGNTGELFF.

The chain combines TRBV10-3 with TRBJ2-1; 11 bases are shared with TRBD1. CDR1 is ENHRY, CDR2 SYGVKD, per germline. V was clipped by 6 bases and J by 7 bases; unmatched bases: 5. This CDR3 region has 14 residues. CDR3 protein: CAISAGQGVNEQFF. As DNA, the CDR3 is TGTGCCATCAGCGCGGGACAGGGGGTAAATGAGCAGTTCTTC.

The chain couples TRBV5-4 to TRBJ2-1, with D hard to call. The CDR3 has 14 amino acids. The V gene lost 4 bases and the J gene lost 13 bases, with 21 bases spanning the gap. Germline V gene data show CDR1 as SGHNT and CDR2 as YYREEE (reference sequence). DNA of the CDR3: TGTGCCAGCAGCACGCCGGCAGGCCCAGGTAGACAGTTCTTC. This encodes CASSTPAGPGRQFF.

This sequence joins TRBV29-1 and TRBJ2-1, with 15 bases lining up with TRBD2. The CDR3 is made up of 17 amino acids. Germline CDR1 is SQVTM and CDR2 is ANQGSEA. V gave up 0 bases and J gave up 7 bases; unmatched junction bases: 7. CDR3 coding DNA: TGCAGCGTTGAAGACCGGACTAGCGGGAGGGCGTCAAATGAGCAGTTCTTC. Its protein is CSVEDRTSGRASNEQFF.

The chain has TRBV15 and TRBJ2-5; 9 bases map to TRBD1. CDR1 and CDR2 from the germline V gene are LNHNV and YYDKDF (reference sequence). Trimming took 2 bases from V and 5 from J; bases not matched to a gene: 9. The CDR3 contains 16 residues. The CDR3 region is CATSRPGTGWVETQYF. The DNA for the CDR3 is TGTGCCACCAGCAGACCGGGGACAGGGTGGGTGGAGACCCAGTACTTC.

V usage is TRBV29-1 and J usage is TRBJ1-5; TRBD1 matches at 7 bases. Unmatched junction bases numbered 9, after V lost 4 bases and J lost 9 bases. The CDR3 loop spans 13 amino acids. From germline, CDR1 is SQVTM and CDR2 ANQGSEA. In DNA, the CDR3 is TGCAGCGTTGTTTTGGGGCAGGGGGGGCCCCAGCATTTT. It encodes CSVVLGQGGPQHF.

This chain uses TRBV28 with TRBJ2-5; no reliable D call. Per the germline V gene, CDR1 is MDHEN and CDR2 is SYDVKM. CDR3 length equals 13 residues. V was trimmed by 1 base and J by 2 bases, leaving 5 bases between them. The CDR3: CASSLLRQETQYF. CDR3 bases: TGTGCCAGCAGTTTATTACGGCAAGAGACCCAGTACTTC.

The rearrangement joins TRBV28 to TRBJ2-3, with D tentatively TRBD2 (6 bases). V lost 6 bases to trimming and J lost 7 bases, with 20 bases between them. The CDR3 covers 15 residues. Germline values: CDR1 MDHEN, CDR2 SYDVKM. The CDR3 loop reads CASSAAAGGRYTQYF. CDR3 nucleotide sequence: TGTGCCAGCAGCGCCGCAGCGGGCGGAAGGTATACGCAGTATTTT.

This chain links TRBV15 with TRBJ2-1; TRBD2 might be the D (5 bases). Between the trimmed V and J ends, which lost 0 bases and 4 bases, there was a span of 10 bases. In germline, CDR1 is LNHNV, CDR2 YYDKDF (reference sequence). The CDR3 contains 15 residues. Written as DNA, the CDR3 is TGTGCCACCAGCAGAGATAAAGGCGGGTACAATGAGCAGTTCTTC. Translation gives CATSRDKGGYNEQFF.

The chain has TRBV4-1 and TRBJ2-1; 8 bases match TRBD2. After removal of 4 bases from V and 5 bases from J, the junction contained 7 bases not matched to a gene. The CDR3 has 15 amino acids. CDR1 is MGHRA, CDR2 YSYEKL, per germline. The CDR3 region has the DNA TGCGCCAGCAGCCCAATGACTAGCGCCGACAATGAGCAGTTCTTC. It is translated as CASSPMTSADNEQFF.

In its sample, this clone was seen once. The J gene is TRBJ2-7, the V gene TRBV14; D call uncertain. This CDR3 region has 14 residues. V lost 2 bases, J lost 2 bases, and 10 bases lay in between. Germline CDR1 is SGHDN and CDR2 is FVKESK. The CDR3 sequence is CASSQYAGAYEQYF. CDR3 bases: TGTGCCAGCAGCCAATATGCCGGTGCCTACGAGCAGTACTTC.

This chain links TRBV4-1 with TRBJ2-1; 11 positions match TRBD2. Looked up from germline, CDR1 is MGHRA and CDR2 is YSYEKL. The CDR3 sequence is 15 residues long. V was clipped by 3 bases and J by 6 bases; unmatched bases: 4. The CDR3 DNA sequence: TGCGCCAGCAGCCATACTAGCGGGAGATTCAATGAGCAGTTCTTC. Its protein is CASSHTSGRFNEQFF.

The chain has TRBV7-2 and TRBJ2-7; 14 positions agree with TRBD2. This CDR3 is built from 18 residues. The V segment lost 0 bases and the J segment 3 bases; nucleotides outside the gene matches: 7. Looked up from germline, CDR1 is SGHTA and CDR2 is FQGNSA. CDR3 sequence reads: CASSLAERLAGGSYEQYF. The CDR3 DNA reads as TGTGCCAGCAGCTTAGCGGAAAGACTAGCGGGAGGGAGCTACGAGCAGTACTTC.

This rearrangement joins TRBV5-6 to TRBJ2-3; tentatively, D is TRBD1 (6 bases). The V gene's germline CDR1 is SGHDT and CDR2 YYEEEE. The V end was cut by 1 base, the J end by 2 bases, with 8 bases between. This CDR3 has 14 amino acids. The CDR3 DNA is TGTGCCAGCAGCTTGAACAGGGTCACAGATACGCAGTATTTT. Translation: CASSLNRVTDTQYF.